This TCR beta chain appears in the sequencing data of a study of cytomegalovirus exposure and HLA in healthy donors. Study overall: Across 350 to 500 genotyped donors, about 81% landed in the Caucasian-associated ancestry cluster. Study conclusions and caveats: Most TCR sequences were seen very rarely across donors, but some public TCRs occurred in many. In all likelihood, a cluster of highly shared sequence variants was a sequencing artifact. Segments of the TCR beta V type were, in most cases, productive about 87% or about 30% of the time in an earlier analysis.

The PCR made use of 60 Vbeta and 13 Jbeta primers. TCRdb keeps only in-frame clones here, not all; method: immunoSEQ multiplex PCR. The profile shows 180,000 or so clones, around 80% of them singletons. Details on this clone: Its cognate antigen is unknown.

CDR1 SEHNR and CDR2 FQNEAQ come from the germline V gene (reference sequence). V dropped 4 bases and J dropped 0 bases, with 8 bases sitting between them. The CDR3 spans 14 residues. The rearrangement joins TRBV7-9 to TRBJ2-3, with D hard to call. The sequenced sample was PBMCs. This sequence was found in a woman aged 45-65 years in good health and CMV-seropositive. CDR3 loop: CASSSLTSTDTQYF. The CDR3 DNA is TGTGCCAGCAGCTCGCTGACTAGCACAGATACGCAGTATTTT.